This TCR beta chain is from a study of CXCR3-negative and CXCR3-positive naive CD8 T cells. Points from the study as a whole: In CXCR3-positive naive cells, the TRB CDR3s were more hydrophobic than in CXCR3-negative naive cells. Partial loss of CXCR3 expression followed cryopreservation; most assays used fresh PBMCs.

The CDR3 runs 14 residues. As for this clonotype: Its target is unknown.

TRB cDNA was prepared as libraries by UMI-labeled 5' RACE. Using the 5' RACE reads, TCRdb records one entry per CDR3 protein without DNA. This sample's table has around 84,000 distinct CDR3 sequences. V is TRBV12-3 or TRBV12-4 and J is TRBJ1-6; the TRBD1 assignment by TCRdb is unverifiable without DNA. The sequence was collected from a human donor in good health. Some clones in this sample may be carry-over from other donors' samples. Specimen: naive CXCR3+ CD8+ T cells from blood. Documented subset: CD45RO-CCR7+CD27+CD95- naive CD8+ T cells expressing CXCR3 (TNR3+). CDR3 amino acids: CASSFEGDDSPLHF.